This T cell receptor beta chain was found in a study of tumor-infiltrating lymphocytes in oesophageal squamous cell carcinoma (dated by TCRdb to the mid-2010s). Worth noting for this clonotype: Its recognized antigen is unknown. No base quality information exists; no much larger clone differs at one position.

The method behind the library was PCR. The instrument was an Illumina HiSeq 2000. TCRdb trimmed the raw reads at Q25, called clones with MiXCR and kept productive beta chains. Merged by CDR3 protein, the rows form single entries marked with the most common genes and DNA. This sample comprises fewer than 6,500 distinct CDR3 sequences, approximately 14% of them detected only once. The ten largest clones take up under 20% of the sample. The junction carries 17 bases between V and J, which are trimmed by 1 base and 14 bases respectively. From the cysteine up to the phenylalanine, the CDR3 has a length of 13 residues. Only CDR3 DNA is held: 39 bases, read in frame from base 1. The germline V gene provides CDR1 KGHSH and CDR2 LQKENI.

The source material was esophageal tumor tissue. In this chain, TRBV18 is recombined with TRBJ1-1; there is no confident call for the D gene. The TCR was taken from a male donor with esophageal squamous cell carcinoma. The sequenced DNA is TGTGCCAGCTCACCACGGCGCGGGGAGACCCAGTTCTTT. Its coded protein is CASSPRRGETQFF.